Below are 19 T cell receptor beta chains sequenced from a single sample in a study of Ad26.COV2.S vaccination and SARS-CoV-2 variants. TCRdb keeps only in-frame clones here, not all; method: immunoSEQ multiplex PCR. The table has some 450,000 clones, roughly 88% seen once. The treatment here: 15 to 20 received Ad26.COV2.S at low or high dose, single or two shots; roughly five received placebo; per-sample allocation not given. Collection of samples fell on day 63 after the first vaccine or placebo injection. The input for sequencing was peripheral blood, taken in a trial of Ad26.COV2.S vaccine versus placebo. Every receptor here comes from a person between 18 and 65 years old who received the Ad26.COV2.S COVID-19 vaccine or a placebo.

The chain is built from TRBV6-4 and TRBJ2-1, with D perhaps assigned TRBD1 or TRBD2 (6 bases each). CDR1 is MRHNA, CDR2 SNTAGT, per germline. Trimming removed 3 bases at V and 6 bases at J, with 15 bases between. The CDR3 covers 15 residues. The CDR3 region has the DNA TGTGCCAGCAGTGAATACCGGGGGCAGCTCAATGAGCAGTTCTTC. This codes for CASSEYRGQLNEQFF.

V and J are TRBV5-1 and TRBJ2-5; D might be TRBD1 or TRBD2, each matching 6 bases. The CDR3 covers 14 residues. The germline V gene has CDR1 SGHRS and CDR2 YFSETQ. Trimming removed 4 bases from V and 3 bases from J, with 13 bases in between. CDR3 nucleotide sequence: TGCGCCAGCAGCCACGACAGGAGGGAAGAGACCCAGTACTTC. Translating it yields CASSHDRREETQYF.

The rearrangement uses TRBV11-2 and TRBJ2-2, with 10 bases identical to TRBD1. V lost 5 bases to trimming and J lost 5 bases; unmatched junction nucleotides: 5. This CDR3 spans 15 amino acids. Germline V gene sequence: CDR1 SGHAT, CDR2 FQNNGV. CDR3 loop: CASSRDRGLTGELFF. CDR3 sequence (DNA): TGTGCCAGCAGCCGTGACAGGGGGCTAACCGGGGAGCTGTTTTTT.

This chain links TRBV7-8 with TRBJ2-7; 8 nucleotides agree with TRBD1. The CDR3 runs 15 residues. Germline V gives CDR1 SGHVS, CDR2 FQNEAQ. The junction had 8 bases not matched to a gene; V was cut back by 4 bases and J by 3 bases. CDR3 in DNA: TGTGCCAGCAGCTACGGACAGGGAGGCCACTACGAGCAGTACTTC. It yields the protein CASSYGQGGHYEQYF.

This sequence joins TRBV7-9 and TRBJ1-2, with TRBD1 as a possible D gene (6 bases). Looked up from germline, CDR1 is SEHNR and CDR2 is FQNEAQ (reference sequence). Trimming left V 0 bases short and J 8 bases short, with 10 bases between. The CDR3 loop spans 13 amino acids. The DNA for the CDR3 is TGTGCCAGCAGCTTAGCCGCAGGGGTGGGCTACACCTTC. Translating it yields CASSLAAGVGYTF.

The gene calls are TRBV28 and TRBJ1-1; D may be TRBD1 (5 bases). Trimming shortened V by 6 bases and J by 0 bases, and 5 bases separated the two germline ends. From germline, CDR1 is MDHEN and CDR2 SYDVKM. The CDR3 has 12 amino acids. CDR3 coding DNA: TGTGCCAGCAGACAGGTGAACACTGAAGCTTTCTTT. It specifies CASRQVNTEAFF.

The V call is TRBV6-5, the J call TRBJ1-2; D remains ambiguous. CDR3 size: 11 residues. V was cut by 10 bases and J by 8 bases, with 14 bases left in between. Germline V gene lookup returns CDR1 MNHEY and CDR2 SVGAGI. The CDR3 coding sequence is TGTGCCACCTTCGACCCCGTCGGCTACACCTTC. Protein sequence: CATFDPVGYTF.

The chain joins TRBV12-3 or TRBV12-4 to TRBJ2-7, with 7 bases aligning to TRBD1. The V and J ends lost 4 bases and 9 bases, in that order; junction bases with no gene match: 9. This CDR3 has 13 amino acids. Here the CDR3 reads CASSSQDRARQYF. CDR3 sequence (DNA): TGTGCCAGCAGTTCGCAAGACAGGGCCCGGCAGTACTTC.

In nucleotides, the CDR3 is TGTGCCAGCAGGGGGGACAGGGGGAATGAAAAACTGTTTTTT. It translates to CASRGDRGNEKLFF. The rearrangement joins TRBV2 to TRBJ1-4, with TRBD1 matching over 11 bases. From germline, CDR1 is SNHLY and CDR2 FYNNEI. The CDR3 runs 14 residues. The V and J ends lost 6 bases and 5 bases, in that order; junction bases with no gene match: 2.

V gene TRBV25-1 combines with J gene TRBJ2-7; D is uncertain. Germline V gene data show CDR1 as MGHDK and CDR2 as SYGVNS. Deletions cut 4 bases from V and 3 bases from J, with 10 bases between. This CDR3 is 13 amino acids long. CDR3 DNA: TGTGCCAGCAGTGTGAGCAGTCGCTACGAGCAGTACTTC. This encodes CASSVSSRYEQYF.

The rearrangement joins TRBV18 to TRBJ2-7; 8 bases are shared with TRBD1. The V gene's germline CDR1 is KGHSH and CDR2 LQKENI. The CDR3 runs to 14 residues. Trimming cost V 3 bases and J 6 bases; bases outside gene matches: 7. CDR3 nucleotides: TGTGCCAGCTCACCGGGACAGGCCTCGAGCGAGCAGTACTTC. Its protein product is CASSPGQASSEQYF. Variable domain in full (rest from reference TRBV18 and TRBJ2-7): NAGVMQNPRHLVRRRGQEARLRCSPMKGHSHVYWYRQLPEEGLKFMVYLQKENIIDESGMPKERFSAEFPKEGPSILRIQQVVRGDSAAYFCASSPGQASSEQYFGPGTRLTVT.

This sequence joins TRBV11-2 and TRBJ2-7; D possibly corresponds to TRBD1 (5 bases). The V gene lost 1 base and the J gene lost 5 bases, with 6 bases spanning the gap. Germline loops: CDR1 SGHAT, CDR2 FQNNGV. This CDR3 comprises 12 residues. The CDR3 reads CASSLARDEQYF. The CDR3 DNA reads TGTGCCAGCAGCTTAGCCAGGGACGAGCAGTACTTC.

This clone was seen a handful of times. The rearrangement links TRBV6-2 or TRBV6-3 to TRBJ2-7, with 14 positions matching TRBD2. CDR1 and CDR2 (germline): MNHEY, SVGEGT. The CDR3 loop spans 19 amino acids. The junction had 11 bases not matched to a gene; V was cut back by 2 bases and J by 2 bases. This CDR3 reads CASSYPSATSGRATYEQYF. CDR3 in DNA: TGTGCCAGCAGTTACCCCAGCGCGACTAGCGGGAGGGCCACCTACGAGCAGTACTTC.

The chain couples TRBV6-6 to TRBJ1-4; 7 bases are a match to TRBD1. The CDR3 length is 13 residues. V trimming: 6 bases; J trimming: 8 bases; junction bases outside the gene matches: 6. Germline lookup yields CDR1 MNHNY and CDR2 SVGAGI (reference sequence). CDR3 protein: CASSDTGVEKLFF. The CDR3 coding sequence is TGTGCCAGCAGCGATACAGGGGTCGAAAAACTGTTTTTT.

This chain links TRBV5-5 with TRBJ2-7; no firm D call. The V end was cut by 0 bases, the J end by 2 bases, with 12 bases between. Germline CDR1 and CDR2: SGHKS and YYEKEE (reference sequence). CDR3 length: 15 residues. CDR3 residues: CASSLVQESPYEQYF. Written as DNA, the CDR3 is TGTGCCAGCAGCTTGGTTCAGGAAAGCCCCTACGAGCAGTACTTC.

The chain couples TRBV3-1 (or the pseudogene TRBV3-2) to TRBJ2-7; TRBD2 is a possible D gene (6 bases). The CDR3 extends over 16 amino acids. The ends were cut back, 1 base at V and 0 bases at J, with 13 bases in the middle. Looked up from germline, CDR1 is LGHDT and CDR2 is YNNKEL (reference sequence). The CDR3 loop reads CASSQGTNKYSYEQYF. CDR3 nucleotides: TGTGCCAGCAGCCAAGGGACTAATAAATACTCCTACGAGCAGTACTTC.

The chain recombines TRBV7-9 with TRBJ1-1; D is uncertain. The CDR3 extends over 14 amino acids. The V and J ends lost 5 bases and 5 bases respectively, with 15 bases between them. Looked up from germline, CDR1 is SEHNR and CDR2 is FQNEAQ (reference sequence). CDR3 in DNA: TGTGCCAGCAGCCCTGCTGGGAGTAGGACTGAAGCTTTCTTT. This codes for CASSPAGSRTEAFF. The whole variable domain, filled in from reference TRBV7-9 and TRBJ1-1, reads DTGVSQNPRHKITKRGQNVTFRCDPISEHNRLYWYRQTLGQGPEFLTYFQNEAQLEKSRLLSDRFSAERPKGSFSTLEIQRTEQGDSAMYLCASSPAGSRTEAFFGQGTRLTVV.

The gene calls are TRBV7-3 and TRBJ1-4; 7 bases map to TRBD1. V dropped 5 bases and J dropped 7; count of bases not matched to a gene: 4. The CDR3 is 13 amino acids. Germline CDR1 SGHTA, CDR2 FQGTGA. CDR3 sequence (DNA): TGTGCCAGCAGCAGACAGGGAGGTGAAAAACTGTTTTTT. This sequence encodes CASSRQGGEKLFF. Variable domain in full (rest from reference TRBV7-3 and TRBJ1-4): GAGVSQTPSNKVTEKGKYVELRCDPISGHTALYWYRQSLGQGPEFLIYFQGTGAADDSGLPNDRFFAVRPEGSVSTLKIQRTERGDSAVYLCASSRQGGEKLFFGSGTQLSVL.

This chain uses TRBV28 with TRBJ2-2, with unresolved D. Trimming removed 3 bases from V and 5 bases from J, with 10 bases in between. The CDR3 covers 14 residues. The germline gives CDR1 MDHEN, CDR2 SYDVKM. The CDR3 coding sequence is TGTGCCAGCAGTTTTTCTAGTGGAACCGGGGAGCTGTTTTTT. Translation: CASSFSSGTGELFF.